The source of this T cell receptor (beta chain) is a study of T-cell memory formation after mild COVID-19. Germline CDR1 SGHNT, CDR2 YYREEE (reference sequence). The CDR3 runs 15 residues. With 3 bases removed from V and 7 bases from J, the gap between germline ends came to 20 bases. The sample holds a few counts of this clonotype. TCRdb reanalysed the 5' RACE reads using MiXCR and keeps one entry per CDR3 protein. The table includes 130,000 to 150,000 distinct CDR3 sequences, under 7% detected once. The genes are TRBV5-4 and TRBJ2-7, with D tentatively TRBD2 (5 bases). The TCR was taken from an adult woman who had mild COVID-19 (a few samples of this study predate the infection). Cell type and time point are not known. The specimen sequenced was PBMCs or a T cell subset sorted from them (not recorded which). CDR3 sequence (DNA): TGTGCCAGCAGCTCCGCCAGAGGGAGTCCCGGGGAGCAGTACTTC. Protein: CASSSARGSPGEQYF.